These 22 T cell receptor beta chains came from one sample sequenced in a study of blood T cell repertoires in COVID-19. Using immunoSEQ multiplex PCR, the repertoire was profiled, and TCRdb retains in-frame clones only, with some absent. The sample yields about 340,000 clones, 65% to 85% seen once. Sequencing input: peripheral blood. These receptors were taken from a man aged 25-45 years with active or convalescent COVID-19.

The chain recombines TRBV5-4 with TRBJ1-1; weak D call: TRBD1 (5 bases). The CDR3 spans 14 residues. Deletions cut 0 bases from V and 6 bases from J, with 12 bases between. CDR1 and CDR2 from the germline V gene are SGHNT and YYREEE (reference sequence). DNA for the CDR3: TGTGCCAGCAGCTTGGTTGGGGGGTACGCTGAAGCTTTCTTT. This translates into CASSLVGGYAEAFF.

This clone was counted between two and nine times. J is TRBJ2-1 and V is TRBV4-1; D uncertain. The germline V and J ends were trimmed by 0 bases and 13 bases, with 13 bases remaining between them. Per germline, CDR1 MGHRA and CDR2 YSYEKL. The CDR3 extends over 13 amino acids. Written as DNA, the CDR3 is TGCGCCAGCAGCCAAGATGGTAGCAAGCGTCAGTTCTTC. Its protein is CASSQDGSKRQFF.

The DNA of the CDR3 is TGTGCCTCGACTAGGACGTCCGGCCTCGGAAACACCATATATTTT. Translation: CASTRTSGLGNTIYF. V usage is TRBV6-6 and J usage is TRBJ1-3; D call uncertain. Trimming removed 11 bases at V and 4 bases at J, with 21 bases between. Germline-derived CDR1 and CDR2 are MNHNY and SVGAGI (reference sequence). CDR3 size: 15 residues.

The chain is built from TRBV5-8 and TRBJ2-5, with no clear D. This CDR3 spans 14 amino acids. Germline V lookup: CDR1 SGHTS, CDR2 YDEGEE. Trimming stripped 2 bases from V and 7 bases from J, with 15 bases between. CDR3 bases: TGTGCCAGCAGCTTAACGCGCCGGGTTTGGACCCAGTACTTC. Translation gives CASSLTRRVWTQYF.

The table lists this clone with a count of one. This sequence joins TRBV4-1 and TRBJ2-4; no firm D call. The CDR3 consists of 16 residues. With 4 bases removed from V and 0 bases from J, the gap between germline ends came to 13 bases. Per germline, CDR1 MGHRA and CDR2 YSYEKL. CDR3 sequence reads: CASSPQAISAKNIQYF. In DNA form, the CDR3 reads TGCGCCAGCAGCCCCCAGGCTATCTCAGCCAAAAACATTCAGTACTTC.

The chain links TRBV2 to TRBJ1-6; 9 nucleotides agree with TRBD1. Trimming removed 6 bases from V and 4 bases from J; junction bases left unmatched: 7. The CDR3 extends over 16 amino acids. Germline assignment: CDR1 SNHLY and CDR2 FYNNEI. CDR3: CASRNRQGDYNSPLHF. In DNA form, the CDR3 reads TGTGCCAGCAGGAATCGACAGGGGGATTATAATTCACCCCTCCACTTT.

The CDR3 is CASTPLGDRTYNEQFF. Written as DNA, the CDR3 is TGTGCCAGCACCCCCCTGGGGGACAGAACCTACAATGAGCAGTTCTTC. The V gene is TRBV6-2 or TRBV6-3, the J gene TRBJ2-1, with 7 bases fitting TRBD1. V lost 7 bases to trimming and J lost 2 bases; unmatched junction nucleotides: 11. The CDR3 has 16 amino acids. The V gene's germline CDR1 is MNHEY and CDR2 SVGEGT.

V usage is TRBV7-9 and J usage is TRBJ1-2; D may be TRBD1 (5 bases). This CDR3 spans 13 amino acids. Per the germline V gene, CDR1 is SEHNR and CDR2 is FQNEAQ (reference sequence). With 5 bases removed from V and 6 bases from J, the gap between germline ends came to 13 bases. The CDR3 DNA follows: TGTGCCAGCAGCCCCCTAAGGGGCCATGGCTACACCTTC. This encodes CASSPLRGHGYTF.

The chain couples TRBV29-1 to TRBJ1-2; D uncertain. Germline lookup yields CDR1 SQVTM and CDR2 ANQGSEA. Trimming shortened V by 4 bases and J by 4 bases, and 10 bases separated the two germline ends. The CDR3 is 12 amino acids. The CDR3 loop reads CSVVLGSYGYTF. Here the CDR3 DNA reads TGCAGCGTTGTACTCGGGAGCTATGGCTACACCTTC.

The chain recombines TRBV5-4 with TRBJ1-5, with D unclear. This CDR3 has 19 amino acids. Trimming removed 4 bases from V and 0 bases from J, with 23 bases in between. Germline V CDR1 and CDR2: SGHNT, YYREEE (reference sequence). The CDR3: CASSTPDVVRHCSNQPQHF. The CDR3 coding sequence is TGTGCCAGCAGCACGCCGGATGTTGTAAGACACTGTAGCAATCAGCCCCAGCATTTT.

V usage is TRBV6-5 and J usage is TRBJ1-2, with D uncertain. This CDR3 has 12 residues. CDR1 is MNHEY, CDR2 SVGAGI, per germline. The V and J ends lost 4 bases and 5 bases respectively, with 8 bases between them. The CDR3 DNA follows: TGTGCCAGCAGTTCAGGAACATATGGCTACACCTTC. Its translation: CASSSGTYGYTF.

The rearrangement links TRBV4-1 to TRBJ2-5; 7 nucleotides line up with TRBD1. The CDR3 has 13 amino acids. J gave up 4 bases and V 6 bases, and 5 bases lay outside the gene matches. CDR1 and CDR2 from the germline V gene are MGHRA and YSYEKL. DNA for the CDR3: TGCGCCAGCAGGAGGTCAGGGGGAGAGACCCAGTACTTC. Its translation is CASRRSGGETQYF.

The V call is TRBV4-1, the J call TRBJ1-4, with unresolved D. Germline V gene data show CDR1 as MGHRA and CDR2 as YSYEKL. The CDR3 runs to 15 residues. The germline V and J ends were trimmed by 1 base and 3 bases, with 9 bases remaining between them. DNA of the CDR3: TGCGCCAGCAGCCAAGCCTCGGTGGCTAATGAAAAACTGTTTTTT. Its protein is CASSQASVANEKLFF.

The V and J genes are TRBV5-1 and TRBJ2-3; unclear D gene. V lost 0 bases and J 1 base, leaving 6 bases between the germline ends. This CDR3 spans 14 amino acids. From germline, CDR1 is SGHRS and CDR2 YFSETQ. The CDR3 DNA sequence: TGCGCCAGCAGCTTGGAACTGGGCACAGATACGCAGTATTTT. Its translation is CASSLELGTDTQYF.

The J gene is TRBJ2-7, the V gene TRBV9; a weak D match, TRBD2 (6 bases). The germline V and J ends were trimmed by 3 bases and 6 bases, with 19 bases remaining between them. The CDR3 runs 15 residues. Germline V gene lookup returns CDR1 SGDLS and CDR2 YYNGEE. The CDR3 region has the DNA TGTGCCAGCAGCGCGTACGGGAGTCCCCCCGGCGAGCAGTACTTC. Translated, it gives CASSAYGSPPGEQYF. The variable domain in full, with the rest retrieved from reference TRBV9 and TRBJ2-7, is DSGVTQTPKHLITATGQRVTLRCSPRSGDLSVYWYQQSLDQGLQFLIQYYNGEERAKGNILERFSAQQFPDLHSELNLSSLELGDSALYFCASSAYGSPPGEQYFGPGTRLTVT.

The V call is TRBV5-8, the J call TRBJ1-3, with 8 bases that match TRBD1. Unmatched junction bases numbered 12, after V lost 0 bases and J lost 4 bases. Germline values: CDR1 SGHTS, CDR2 YDEGEE. There are 18 residues in the CDR3. The CDR3 sequence is CASSLAGAGGFGGNTIYF. As DNA, the CDR3 is TGTGCCAGCAGCTTGGCCGGGGCAGGGGGCTTTGGAGGAAACACCATATATTTT. Variable domain in full (rest from reference TRBV5-8 and TRBJ1-3): EAGVTQSPTHLIKTRGQQATLRCSPISGHTSVYWYQQALGLGLQFLLWYDEGEERNRGNFPPRFSGRQFPNYSSELNVNALELEDSALYLCASSLAGAGGFGGNTIYFGEGSWLTVV.

The chain joins TRBV6-5 to TRBJ2-3; 10 bases line up with TRBD1. CDR3 length: 14 residues. The V gene end was trimmed by 7 bases and the J gene end by 6 bases; junction bases not matched to a gene: 7. Germline CDR1 reads MNHEY; CDR2 reads SVGAGI. The CDR3, as DNA: TGTGCCAGCACCCCGACAGGGGGCGGTGATACGCAGTATTTT. Protein: CASTPTGGGDTQYF.

J is TRBJ1-1 and V is TRBV11-1, with TRBD1 matching over 9 bases. V shed 6 bases, J shed 8 bases, and the junction held 7 bases outside the gene matches. This CDR3 spans 13 amino acids. Germline V lookup: CDR1 SGHAT, CDR2 FQDESV (reference sequence). The CDR3 here is CASRRTGVGEAFF. CDR3 coding DNA: TGTGCCAGCAGGCGGACAGGGGTTGGGGAAGCTTTCTTT.

This chain connects TRBV19 to TRBJ1-5; D is undetermined. The V end was cut by 5 bases, the J end by 4 bases, with 12 bases between. Per the germline V gene, CDR1 is LNHDA and CDR2 is SQIVND (reference sequence). The length of the CDR3 is 14 residues. The CDR3 DNA is TGTGCCAGTAGTCTGGGAGTCGGGAATCAGCCCCAGCATTTT. This codes for CASSLGVGNQPQHF.

The J gene is TRBJ1-2, the V gene TRBV24-1, with D possibly TRBD1 on 6 matching bases. Germline V lookup: CDR1 KGHDR, CDR2 SFDVKD. V was pared by 3 bases and J by 2 bases, with 9 bases between. This CDR3 is 14 amino acids long. Here the CDR3 DNA reads TGTGCCACCAGTGATGACAGGCGCAACTATGGCTACACCTTC. It translates to CATSDDRRNYGYTF.

The chain uses TRBV7-9 and TRBJ1-2; maybe TRBD1 (5 bases). The germline gives CDR1 SEHNR, CDR2 FQNEAQ (reference sequence). The V gene lost 0 bases and the J gene lost 2 bases, with 16 bases spanning the gap. The CDR3 is 17 amino acids. CDR3 sequence: CASSLAPRVEENYGYTF. DNA of the CDR3: TGTGCCAGCAGCTTAGCGCCCAGGGTAGAGGAAAACTATGGCTACACCTTC.

The chain links TRBV11-3 to TRBJ2-1, with 11 bases that match TRBD2. Germline-derived CDR1 and CDR2 are SGHNT and YENEEA. V lost 1 base and J lost 3; bases outside the gene matches: 2. This CDR3 contains 16 residues. The CDR3 region has the DNA TGTGCCAGCAGCTTAGTGGGGACTAGCGGCTACAATGAGCAGTTCTTC. It encodes CASSLVGTSGYNEQFF.